This T cell receptor beta chain was recorded in a study of a mutant IDH1 vaccine in newly diagnosed glioma. TCRdb's table, derived via immunoSEQ multiplex PCR, lists solely in-frame clones and lacks some. The top ten clones hold 6.2% of a sample with 55,000 or so clones, 75% to 85% of them seen once. The length of the CDR3 is 16 residues. Specified time point: week 23, last vaccination. It was 300 ug of mutant IDH1 20-mer peptide that made up each vaccine dose, given with topical imiquimod. Points on this clone: Its matching antigen is unknown.

This TCR was sampled from a man aged 40-49 years with glioma. This specimen was PBMCs, taken from a glioma patient whose treatment included an IDH1 peptide vaccine. The J gene is TRBJ2-7, the V gene TRBV21-1; the DNA was not used to check the table's D call, TRBD2. TRBV21-1 is a known pseudogene. CDR3 sequence reads: CASSGGGSGGIYEQYF. CDR3 DNA: TGTGCCAGCAGCGGAGGGGGTAGCGGGGGGATCTACGAGCAGTACTTC.